This T cell receptor beta chain was documented in a study of shared clonotypes between healthy human individuals. The CDR3 totals 13 residues. V lost 7 bases and J lost 8; bases outside the gene matches: 7. Germline CDR1 reads LNHNV; CDR2 reads YYDKDF (reference sequence). Only Caucasian adults living in Nashville, Tennessee served as donors. Sequenced by immunoSEQ multiplex PCR; TCRdb stores in-frame clones only, minus some. The sample includes about 690,000 clones, less than 95% of them seen just once. Sequencing was carried out using memory CD8+ T cells from PBMCs. Subset defined: CD45RO+ cells pooled with CCR7-negative TemRA cells. The receptor was derived from a man aged 18-30 years in good health. Some clones in this sample may be carry-over from other donors' samples. This sequence joins TRBV15 and TRBJ2-1, with 8 bases fitting TRBD1. The CDR3 here is CATNNRGFYEQFF. The CDR3 nucleotides are TGTGCCACCAACAACAGGGGGTTCTATGAGCAGTTCTTC.